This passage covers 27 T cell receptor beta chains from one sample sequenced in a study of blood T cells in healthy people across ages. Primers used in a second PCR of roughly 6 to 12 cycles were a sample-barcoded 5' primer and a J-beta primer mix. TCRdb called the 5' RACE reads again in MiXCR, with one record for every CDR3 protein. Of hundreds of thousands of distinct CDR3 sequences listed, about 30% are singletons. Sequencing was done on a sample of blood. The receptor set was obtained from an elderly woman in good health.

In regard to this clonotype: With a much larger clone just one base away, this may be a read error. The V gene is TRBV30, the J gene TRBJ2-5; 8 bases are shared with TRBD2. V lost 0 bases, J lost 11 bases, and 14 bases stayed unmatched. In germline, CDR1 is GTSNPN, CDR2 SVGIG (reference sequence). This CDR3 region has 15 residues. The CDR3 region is CAWSVASGGFYKQYF. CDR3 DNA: TGTGCCTGGAGTGTAGCAAGCGGGGGCTTCTACAAGCAGTACTTC.

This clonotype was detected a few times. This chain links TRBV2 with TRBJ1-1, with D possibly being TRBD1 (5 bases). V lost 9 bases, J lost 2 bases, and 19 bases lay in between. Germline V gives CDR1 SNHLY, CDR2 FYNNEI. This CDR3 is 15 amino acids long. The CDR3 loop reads CASCFNPQGNTEAFF. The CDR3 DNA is TGTGCCAGTTGTTTCAACCCCCAGGGTAACACTGAAGCTTTCTTT.

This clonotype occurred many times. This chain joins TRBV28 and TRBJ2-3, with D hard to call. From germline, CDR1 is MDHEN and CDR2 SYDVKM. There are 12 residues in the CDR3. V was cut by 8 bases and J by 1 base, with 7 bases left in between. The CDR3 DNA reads TGTGCCAGCTGCGATCGCACAGATACGCAGTATTTT. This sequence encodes CASCDRTDTQYF.

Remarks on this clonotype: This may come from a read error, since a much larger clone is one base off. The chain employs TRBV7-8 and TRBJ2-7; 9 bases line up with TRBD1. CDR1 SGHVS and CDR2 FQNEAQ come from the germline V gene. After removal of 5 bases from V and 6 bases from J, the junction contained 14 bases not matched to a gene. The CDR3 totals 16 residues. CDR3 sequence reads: CASSLEGTGRVPEQYF. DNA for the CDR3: TGTGCCAGCAGCCTTGAGGGGACAGGGCGAGTACCCGAGCAGTACTTC.

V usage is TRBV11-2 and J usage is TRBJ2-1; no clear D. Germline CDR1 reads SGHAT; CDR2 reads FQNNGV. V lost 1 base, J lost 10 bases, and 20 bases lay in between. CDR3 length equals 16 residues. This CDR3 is CASSLGGGQSSYEQFF. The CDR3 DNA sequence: TGTGCCAGCAGCTTAGGGGGTGGGCAGAGCTCCTACGAGCAGTTCTTC.

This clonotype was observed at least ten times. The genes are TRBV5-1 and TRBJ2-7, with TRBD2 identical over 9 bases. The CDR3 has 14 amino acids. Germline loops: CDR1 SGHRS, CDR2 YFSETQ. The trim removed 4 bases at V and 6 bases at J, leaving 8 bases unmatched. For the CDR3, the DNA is TGCGCCAGCAGCCCCCCGGGACTAGCTTCCGAGCAGTACTTC. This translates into CASSPPGLASEQYF.

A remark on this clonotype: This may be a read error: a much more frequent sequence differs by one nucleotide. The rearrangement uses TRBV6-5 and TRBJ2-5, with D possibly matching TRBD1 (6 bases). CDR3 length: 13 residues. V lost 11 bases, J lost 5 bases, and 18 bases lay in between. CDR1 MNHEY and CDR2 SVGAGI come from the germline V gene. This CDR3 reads CACTFRGSETQYF. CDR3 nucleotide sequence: TGTGCCTGCACGTTCAGGGGTAGCGAGACCCAGTACTTC.

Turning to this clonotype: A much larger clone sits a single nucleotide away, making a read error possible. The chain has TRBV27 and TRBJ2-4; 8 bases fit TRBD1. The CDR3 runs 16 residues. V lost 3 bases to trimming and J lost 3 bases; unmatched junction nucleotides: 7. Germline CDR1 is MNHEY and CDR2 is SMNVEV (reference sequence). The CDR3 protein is CASSLRTGMIKNIQYF. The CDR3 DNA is TGTGCCAGCAGTTTGCGGACAGGGATGATCAAAAACATTCAGTACTTC.

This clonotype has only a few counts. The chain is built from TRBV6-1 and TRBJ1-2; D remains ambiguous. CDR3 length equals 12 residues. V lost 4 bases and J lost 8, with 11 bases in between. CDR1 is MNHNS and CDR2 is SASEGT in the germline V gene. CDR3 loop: CASSGGVYGYTF. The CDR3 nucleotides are TGTGCCAGCAGTGGAGGAGTTTACGGCTACACCTTC.

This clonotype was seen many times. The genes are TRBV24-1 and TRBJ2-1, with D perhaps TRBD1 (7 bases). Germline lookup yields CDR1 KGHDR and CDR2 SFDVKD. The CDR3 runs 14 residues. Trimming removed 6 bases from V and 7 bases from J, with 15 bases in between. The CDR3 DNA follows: TGTGCCACCAGTCCGCCAGGGGGGCGGAATGAGCAGTTCTTC. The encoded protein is CATSPPGGRNEQFF.

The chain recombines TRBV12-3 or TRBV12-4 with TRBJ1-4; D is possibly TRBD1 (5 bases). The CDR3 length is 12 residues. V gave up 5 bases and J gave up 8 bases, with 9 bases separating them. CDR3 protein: CASSKRGEKLFF. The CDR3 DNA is TGTGCCAGCAGTAAACGGGGGGAAAAACTGTTTTTT.

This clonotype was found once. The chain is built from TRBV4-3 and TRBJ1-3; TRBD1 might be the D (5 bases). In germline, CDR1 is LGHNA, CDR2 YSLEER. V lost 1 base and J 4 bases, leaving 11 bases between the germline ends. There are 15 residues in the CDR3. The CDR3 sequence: CASSQAEGTGNTIYF. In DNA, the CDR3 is TGCGCCAGCAGCCAAGCGGAGGGGACCGGAAACACCATATATTTT.

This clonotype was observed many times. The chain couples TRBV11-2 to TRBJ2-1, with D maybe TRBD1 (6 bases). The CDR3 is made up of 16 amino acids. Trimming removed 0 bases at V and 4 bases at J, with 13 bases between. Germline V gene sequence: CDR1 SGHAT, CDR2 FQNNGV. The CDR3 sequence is CASSLEALGGYNEQFF. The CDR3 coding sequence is TGTGCCAGCAGCTTAGAGGCGCTAGGGGGTTACAATGAGCAGTTCTTC.

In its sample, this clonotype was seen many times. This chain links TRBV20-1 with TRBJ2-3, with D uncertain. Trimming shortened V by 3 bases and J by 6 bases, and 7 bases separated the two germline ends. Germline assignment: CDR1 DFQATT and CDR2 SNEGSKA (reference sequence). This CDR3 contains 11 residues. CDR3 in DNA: TGCAGTGCTAGTATAACCGATACGCAGTATTTT. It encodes CSASITDTQYF.

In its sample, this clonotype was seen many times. DNA for the CDR3: TGCAGTGCTAGGGCCGTGAGAAACACAGATACGCAGTATTTT. Translating it yields CSARAVRNTDTQYF. J is TRBJ2-3 and V is TRBV20-1; D gene uncertain. From germline, CDR1 is DFQATT and CDR2 SNEGSKA (reference sequence). Trimming cost V 3 bases and J 2 bases, with 12 bases left between them. The CDR3 totals 14 residues.

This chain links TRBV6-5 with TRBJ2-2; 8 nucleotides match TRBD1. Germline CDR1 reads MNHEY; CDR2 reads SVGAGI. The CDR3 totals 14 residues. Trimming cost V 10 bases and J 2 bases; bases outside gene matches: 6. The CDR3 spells CATKGQVNTGELFF. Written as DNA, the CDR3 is TGTGCCACCAAGGGACAGGTTAACACCGGGGAGCTGTTTTTT.

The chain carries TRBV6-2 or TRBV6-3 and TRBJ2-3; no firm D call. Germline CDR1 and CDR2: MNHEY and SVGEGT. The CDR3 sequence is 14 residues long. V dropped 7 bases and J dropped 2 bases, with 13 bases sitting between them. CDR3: CASKPLFPTDTQYF. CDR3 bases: TGTGCCAGCAAACCACTCTTTCCCACAGATACGCAGTATTTT.

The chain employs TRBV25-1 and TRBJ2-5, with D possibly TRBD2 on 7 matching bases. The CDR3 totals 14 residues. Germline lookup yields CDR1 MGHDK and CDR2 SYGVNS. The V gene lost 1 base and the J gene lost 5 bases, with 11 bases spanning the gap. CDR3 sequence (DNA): TGTGCCAGCAGTGAATGGGGGGGCAAGGAGACCCAGTACTTC. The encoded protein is CASSEWGGKETQYF.

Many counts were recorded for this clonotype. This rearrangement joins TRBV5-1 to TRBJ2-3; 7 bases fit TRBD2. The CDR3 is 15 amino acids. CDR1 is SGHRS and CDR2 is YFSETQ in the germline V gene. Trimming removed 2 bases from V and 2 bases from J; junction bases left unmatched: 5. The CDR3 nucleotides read TGCGCCAGCAGCTTACAAGCGGGGTTCACAGATACGCAGTATTTT. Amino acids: CASSLQAGFTDTQYF.

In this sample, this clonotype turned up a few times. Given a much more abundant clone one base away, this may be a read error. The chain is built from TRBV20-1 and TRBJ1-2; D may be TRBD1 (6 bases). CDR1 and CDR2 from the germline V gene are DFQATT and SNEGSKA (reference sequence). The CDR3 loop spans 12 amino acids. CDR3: CRAVTGNYGYTF. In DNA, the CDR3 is TGCAGGGCTGTGACAGGAAACTATGGCTACACCTTC.

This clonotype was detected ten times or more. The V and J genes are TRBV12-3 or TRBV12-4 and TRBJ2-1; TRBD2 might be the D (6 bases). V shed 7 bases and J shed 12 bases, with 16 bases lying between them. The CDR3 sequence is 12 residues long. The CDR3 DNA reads TGTGCCAGCACCCATTTGGAGGGGCGGCAGTTCTTC. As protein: CASTHLEGRQFF.

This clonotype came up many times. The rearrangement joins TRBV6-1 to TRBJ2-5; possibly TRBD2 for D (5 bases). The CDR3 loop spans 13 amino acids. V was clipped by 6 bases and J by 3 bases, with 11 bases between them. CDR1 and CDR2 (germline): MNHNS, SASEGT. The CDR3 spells CASSTPGKETQYF. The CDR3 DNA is TGTGCCAGCAGCACCCCGGGAAAAGAGACCCAGTACTTC.

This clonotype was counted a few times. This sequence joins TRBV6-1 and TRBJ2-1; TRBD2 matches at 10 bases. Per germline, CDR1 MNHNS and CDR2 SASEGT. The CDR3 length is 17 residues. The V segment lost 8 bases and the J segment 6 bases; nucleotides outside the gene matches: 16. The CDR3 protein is CASSGGIRAGGANEQFF. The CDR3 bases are TGTGCCAGCTCGGGGGGGATCCGAGCGGGGGGGGCCAATGAGCAGTTCTTC.

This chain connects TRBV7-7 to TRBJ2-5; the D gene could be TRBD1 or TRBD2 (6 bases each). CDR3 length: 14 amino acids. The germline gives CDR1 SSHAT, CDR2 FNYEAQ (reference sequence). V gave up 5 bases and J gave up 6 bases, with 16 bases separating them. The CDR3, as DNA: TGTGCCAGCAGCCCAGTGGGTCGGGGGCAGACCCAGTACTTC. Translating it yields CASSPVGRGQTQYF.

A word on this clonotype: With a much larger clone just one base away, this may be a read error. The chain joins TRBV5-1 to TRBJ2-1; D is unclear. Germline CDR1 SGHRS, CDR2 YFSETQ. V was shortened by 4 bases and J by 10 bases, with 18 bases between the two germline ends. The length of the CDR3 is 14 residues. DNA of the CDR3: TGCGCCAGCAGCCGTTCCTACCTCTCCTACGAGCAGTTCTTC. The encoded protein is CASSRSYLSYEQFF.

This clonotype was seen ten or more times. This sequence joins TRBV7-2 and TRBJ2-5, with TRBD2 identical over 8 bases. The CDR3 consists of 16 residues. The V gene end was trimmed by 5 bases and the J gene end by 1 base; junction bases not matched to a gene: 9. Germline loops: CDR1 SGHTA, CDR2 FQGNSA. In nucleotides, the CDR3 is TGTGCCAGCAGCCACTCCCAGACTAGCGTCCAAGAGACCCAGTACTTC. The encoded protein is CASSHSQTSVQETQYF.

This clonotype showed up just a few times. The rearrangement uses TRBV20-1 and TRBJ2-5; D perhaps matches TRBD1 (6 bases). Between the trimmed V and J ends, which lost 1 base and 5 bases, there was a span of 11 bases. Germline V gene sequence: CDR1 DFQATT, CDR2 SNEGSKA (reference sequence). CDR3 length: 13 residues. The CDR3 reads CSARGRGSETQYF. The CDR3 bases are TGCAGTGCTAGAGGCAGGGGCTCGGAGACCCAGTACTTC.